The clone carrying this TCR beta chain came up a few times. The sample is drawn from a study of blood T cell repertoires in COVID-19. At the level of the study: The samples span acute and convalescent COVID-19 from the United States, Italy and Spain.

Authors' processing steps: By means of reference gene primer amplification, nucleated cell counts were estimated. Here immunoSEQ multiplex PCR was the method, and the copy in TCRdb shows in-frame clones only, minus some. The DNA was the basis for D and trimming; V, J and clone size are from that table. This repertoire shows tens of thousands of clones, approximately 85% found once; its top ten account for about 16%. The sequenced material came from peripheral blood. This TCR was sampled from a human donor in a cohort sampled during active COVID-19.

The CDR3 nucleotides are TGTGCCAGCAGTCGGGAGACAGTCTATAATTCACCCCTCCACTTT. This translates into CASSRETVYNSPLHF. V and J are TRBV2 and TRBJ1-6; tentatively, D is TRBD1 (5 bases). V was cut by 5 bases and J by 3 bases, with 11 bases left in between. Germline CDR1 reads SNHLY; CDR2 reads FYNNEI. The CDR3 loop spans 15 amino acids.